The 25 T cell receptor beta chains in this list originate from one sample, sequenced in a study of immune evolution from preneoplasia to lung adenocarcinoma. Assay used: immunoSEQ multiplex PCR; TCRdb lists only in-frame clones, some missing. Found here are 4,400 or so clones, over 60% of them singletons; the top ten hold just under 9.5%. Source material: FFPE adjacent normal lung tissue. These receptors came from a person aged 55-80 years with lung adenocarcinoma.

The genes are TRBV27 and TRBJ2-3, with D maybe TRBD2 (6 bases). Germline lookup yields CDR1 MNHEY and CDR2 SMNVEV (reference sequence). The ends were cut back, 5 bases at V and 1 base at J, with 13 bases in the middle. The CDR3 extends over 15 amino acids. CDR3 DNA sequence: TGTGCCAGCAGTCCTCGTCGCGGGGGCACAGATACGCAGTATTTT. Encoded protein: CASSPRRGGTDTQYF.

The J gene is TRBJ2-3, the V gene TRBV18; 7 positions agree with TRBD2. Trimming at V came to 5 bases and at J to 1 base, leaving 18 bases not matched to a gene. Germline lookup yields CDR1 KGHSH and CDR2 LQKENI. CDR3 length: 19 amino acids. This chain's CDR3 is CASSIRTGGSPRGTDTQYF. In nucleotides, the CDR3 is TGTGCCAGCTCAATACGGACGGGCGGGAGTCCCAGGGGCACAGATACGCAGTATTTT.

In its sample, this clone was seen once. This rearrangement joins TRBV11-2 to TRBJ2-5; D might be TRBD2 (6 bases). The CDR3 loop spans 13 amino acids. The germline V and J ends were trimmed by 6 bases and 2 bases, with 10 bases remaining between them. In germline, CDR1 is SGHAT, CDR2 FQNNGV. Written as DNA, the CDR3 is TGTGCCAGCAGTCTCGGACTACAAGAGACCCAGTACTTC. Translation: CASSLGLQETQYF.

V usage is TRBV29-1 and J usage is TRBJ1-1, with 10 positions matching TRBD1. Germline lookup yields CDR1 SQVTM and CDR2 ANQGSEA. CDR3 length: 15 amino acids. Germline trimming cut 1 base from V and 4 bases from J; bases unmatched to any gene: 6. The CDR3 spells CSVEARDRGSTEAFF. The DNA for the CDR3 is TGCAGCGTTGAAGCCCGGGACAGGGGAAGCACTGAAGCTTTCTTT.

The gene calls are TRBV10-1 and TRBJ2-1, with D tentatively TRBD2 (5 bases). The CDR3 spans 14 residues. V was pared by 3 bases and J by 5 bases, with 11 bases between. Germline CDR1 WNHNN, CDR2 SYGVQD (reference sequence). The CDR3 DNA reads TGCGCCAGCAGTGACGGACTGGTCCACAATGAGCAGTTCTTC. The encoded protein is CASSDGLVHNEQFF.

The CDR3 sequence: CAISEPNQPQHF. The CDR3 bases are TGTGCCATCAGTGAGCCCAATCAGCCCCAGCATTTT. V usage is TRBV10-3 and J usage is TRBJ1-5; D not certain. Germline-derived CDR1 and CDR2 are ENHRY and SYGVKD. CDR3 length equals 12 residues. Deletions cut 2 bases from V and 3 bases from J, with 2 bases between.

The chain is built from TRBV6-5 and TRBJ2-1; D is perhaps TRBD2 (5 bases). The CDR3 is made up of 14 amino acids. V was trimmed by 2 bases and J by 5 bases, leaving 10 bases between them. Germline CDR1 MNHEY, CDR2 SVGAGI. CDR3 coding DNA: TGTGCCAGCAGTTACGTGGGAGTCCACAATGAGCAGTTCTTC. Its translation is CASSYVGVHNEQFF.

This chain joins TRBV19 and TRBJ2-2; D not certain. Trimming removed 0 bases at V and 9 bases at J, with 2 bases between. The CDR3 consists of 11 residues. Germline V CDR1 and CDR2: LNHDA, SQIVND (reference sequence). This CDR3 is CASSIDRELFF. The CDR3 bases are TGTGCCAGTAGTATAGACAGGGAGCTGTTTTTT.

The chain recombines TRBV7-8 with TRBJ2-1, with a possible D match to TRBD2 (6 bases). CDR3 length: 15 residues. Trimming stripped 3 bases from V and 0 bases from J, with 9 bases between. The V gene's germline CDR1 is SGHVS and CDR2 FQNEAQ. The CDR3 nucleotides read TGTGCCAGCAGCTTGGGCGGGAACTCCTACAATGAGCAGTTCTTC. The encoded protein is CASSLGGNSYNEQFF.

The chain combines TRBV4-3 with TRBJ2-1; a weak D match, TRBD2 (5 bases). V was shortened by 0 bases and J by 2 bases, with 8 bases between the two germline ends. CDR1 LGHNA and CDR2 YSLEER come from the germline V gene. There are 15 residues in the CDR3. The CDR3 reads CASSQDGSAYNEQFF. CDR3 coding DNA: TGCGCCAGCAGCCAAGATGGGAGCGCCTACAATGAGCAGTTCTTC.

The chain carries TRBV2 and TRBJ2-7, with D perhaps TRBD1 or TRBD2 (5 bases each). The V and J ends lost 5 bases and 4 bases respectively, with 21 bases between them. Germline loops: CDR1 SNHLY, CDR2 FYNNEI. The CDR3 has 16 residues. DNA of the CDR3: TGTGCCAGCAGTCCCCTGCGTGGGGACGAAAGGTACGAGCAGTACTTC. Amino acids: CASSPLRGDERYEQYF.

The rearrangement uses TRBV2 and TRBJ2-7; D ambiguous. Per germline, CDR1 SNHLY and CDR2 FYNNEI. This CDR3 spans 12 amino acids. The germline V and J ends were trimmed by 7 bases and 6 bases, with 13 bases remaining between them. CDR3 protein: CASNLVTGEQYF. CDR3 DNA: TGTGCCAGCAATTTGGTTACCGGCGAGCAGTACTTC.

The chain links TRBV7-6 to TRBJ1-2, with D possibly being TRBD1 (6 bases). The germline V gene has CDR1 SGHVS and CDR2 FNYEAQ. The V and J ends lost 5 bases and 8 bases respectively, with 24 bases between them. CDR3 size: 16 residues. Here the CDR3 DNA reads TGTGCCAGCAGCCTAAGAGGGGGGACAAACTGGGAGGGCTACACCTTC. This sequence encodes CASSLRGGTNWEGYTF.

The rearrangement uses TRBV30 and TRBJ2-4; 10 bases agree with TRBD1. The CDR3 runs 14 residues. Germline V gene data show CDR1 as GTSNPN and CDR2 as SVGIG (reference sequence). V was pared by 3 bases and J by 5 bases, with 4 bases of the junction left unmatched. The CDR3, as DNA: TGTGCCTGGAGCCGACAGGGGGCGCAAAACATTCAGTACTTC. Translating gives CAWSRQGAQNIQYF.

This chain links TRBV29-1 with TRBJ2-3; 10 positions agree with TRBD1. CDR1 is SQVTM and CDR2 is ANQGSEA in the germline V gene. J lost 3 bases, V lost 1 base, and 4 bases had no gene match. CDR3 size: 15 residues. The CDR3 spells CSVEAGTGVTDTQYF. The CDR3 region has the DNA TGCAGCGTTGAAGCCGGGACAGGGGTAACAGATACGCAGTATTTT.

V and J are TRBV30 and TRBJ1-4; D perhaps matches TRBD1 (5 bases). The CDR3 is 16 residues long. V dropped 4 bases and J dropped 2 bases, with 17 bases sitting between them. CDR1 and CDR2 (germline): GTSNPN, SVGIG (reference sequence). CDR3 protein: CAWTPRWGSTNEKLFF. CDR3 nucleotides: TGTGCCTGGACCCCCCGTTGGGGGTCGACTAATGAAAAACTGTTTTTT.

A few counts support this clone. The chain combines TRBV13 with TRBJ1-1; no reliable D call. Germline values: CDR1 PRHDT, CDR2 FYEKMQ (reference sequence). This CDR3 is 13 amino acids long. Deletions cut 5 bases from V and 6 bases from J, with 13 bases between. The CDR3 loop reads CASSLQPIPEAFF. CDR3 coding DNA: TGTGCCAGCAGCCTCCAGCCAATACCTGAAGCTTTCTTT.

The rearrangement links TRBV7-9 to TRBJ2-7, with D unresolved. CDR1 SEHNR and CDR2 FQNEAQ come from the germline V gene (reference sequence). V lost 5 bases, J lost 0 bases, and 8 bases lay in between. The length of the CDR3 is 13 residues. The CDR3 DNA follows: TGTGCCAGCAGCGACCCCAGCTCCTACGAGCAGTACTTC. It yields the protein CASSDPSSYEQYF.

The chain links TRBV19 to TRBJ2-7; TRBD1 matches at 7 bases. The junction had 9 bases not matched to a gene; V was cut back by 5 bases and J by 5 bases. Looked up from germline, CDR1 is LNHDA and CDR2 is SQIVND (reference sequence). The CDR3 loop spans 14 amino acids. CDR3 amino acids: CASSPRGGWNEQYF. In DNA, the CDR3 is TGTGCCAGTAGTCCCCGAGGGGGCTGGAACGAGCAGTACTTC.

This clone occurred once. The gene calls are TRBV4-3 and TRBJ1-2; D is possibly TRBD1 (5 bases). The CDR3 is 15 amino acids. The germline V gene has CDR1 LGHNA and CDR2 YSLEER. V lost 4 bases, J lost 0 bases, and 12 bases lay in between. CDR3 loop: CASSLQTAPNYGYTF. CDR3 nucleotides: TGCGCCAGCAGCCTCCAGACAGCGCCTAACTATGGCTACACCTTC.

The CDR3 spells CASSLSLPGSNQPQHF. The CDR3 nucleotides read TGTGCCAGCAGTTTGTCTCTTCCTGGGAGCAATCAGCCCCAGCATTTT. V usage is TRBV27 and J usage is TRBJ1-5; D is unresolved. Germline lookup yields CDR1 MNHEY and CDR2 SMNVEV (reference sequence). The CDR3 contains 16 residues. With 3 bases removed from V and 1 base from J, the gap between germline ends came to 13 bases.

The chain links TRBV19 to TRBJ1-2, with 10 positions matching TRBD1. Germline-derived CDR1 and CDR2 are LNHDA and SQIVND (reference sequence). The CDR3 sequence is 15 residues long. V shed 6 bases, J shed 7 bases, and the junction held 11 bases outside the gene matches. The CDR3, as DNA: TGTGCCAGTAGGATAACGGGACAGGGGCGGCGTGGCTACACCTTC. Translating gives CASRITGQGRRGYTF.

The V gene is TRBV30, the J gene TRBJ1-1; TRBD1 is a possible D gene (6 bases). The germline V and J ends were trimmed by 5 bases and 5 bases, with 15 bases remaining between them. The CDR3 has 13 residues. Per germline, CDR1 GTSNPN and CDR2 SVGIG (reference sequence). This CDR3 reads CAWDRGGGTEAFF. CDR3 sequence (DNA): TGTGCCTGGGATAGGGGGGGCGGAACTGAAGCTTTCTTT. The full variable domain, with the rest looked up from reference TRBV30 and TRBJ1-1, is SQTIHQWPATLVQPVGSPLSLECTVEGTSNPNLYWYRQAAGRGLQLLFYSVGIGQISSEVPQNLSASRPQDRQFILSSKKLLLSDSGFYLCAWDRGGGTEAFFGQGTRLTVV.

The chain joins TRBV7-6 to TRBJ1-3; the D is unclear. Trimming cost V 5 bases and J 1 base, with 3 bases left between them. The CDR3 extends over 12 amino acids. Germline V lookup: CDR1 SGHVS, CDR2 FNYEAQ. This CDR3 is CASSDSGNTIYF. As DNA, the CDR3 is TGTGCCAGCAGCGATTCTGGAAACACCATATATTTT. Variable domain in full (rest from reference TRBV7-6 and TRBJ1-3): GAGVSQSPRYKVTKRGQDVALRCDPISGHVSLYWYRQALGQGPEFLTYFNYEAQQDKSGLPNDRFSAERPEGSISTLTIQRTEQRDSAMYRCASSDSGNTIYFGEGSWLTVV.

The chain's CDR3 is CSVFAEGRQETQYF. DNA for the CDR3: TGCAGCGTCTTCGCTGAGGGGAGGCAAGAGACCCAGTACTTC. The V call is TRBV29-1, the J call TRBJ2-5; a weak D match, TRBD2 (6 bases). This CDR3 has 14 amino acids. V was pared by 6 bases and J by 2 bases, with 16 bases between. CDR1 is SQVTM and CDR2 is ANQGSEA in the germline V gene.